This T cell receptor (beta chain) was identified in a study of cytomegalovirus exposure and HLA in healthy donors. At sampling all donors were nominally healthy, likely with unrecorded immune exposures. The CDR3 has 15 amino acids. CDR1 is SGHAT and CDR2 is FQNNGV in the germline V gene. V shed 5 bases, J shed 2 bases, and the junction held 7 bases outside the gene matches. A word on this clone: What it binds is not known.

General observations from the study: Later on, an analysis found that several of the most significant clusters appeared to be linked to common viral pathogens, which included parvovirus B19.

PCR primers comprised 60 Vbeta and 13 Jbeta primers. Profiled with immunoSEQ multiplex PCR; TCRdb holds only in-frame clones, not every one. The table records roughly 31,000 clones, about 64% of them present only once. The sequence was collected from a male donor in good health and CMV-seropositive. The chain uses TRBV11-2 and TRBJ1-2; 8 bases fit TRBD1. The sequenced material came from PBMCs. CDR3 sequence reads: CASSPGPGGNYGYTF. The DNA for the CDR3 is TGTGCCAGCAGCCCCGGTCCAGGGGGCAACTATGGCTACACCTTC.